This T cell receptor beta chain was captured by sequencing in a study of post-analysis software for immune sequencing data. General study points: Compared with controls, patients had more of about 5 TRBV segments, including TRBV5-6, TRBV5-1 and TRBV20-1. F measure clustering grouped samples strongly by preparation batch.

Presence of unique molecular identifiers characterized the TCR beta cDNA libraries. Some 500,000 cDNA molecules were recovered from an input of about 0.9 to 11 million T cells. MiXCR, run by TCRdb on the PCR reads, gives a single entry per CDR3 protein. The sample has approximately 730,000 distinct CDR3 sequences; about 45% are singletons. CDR3 length: 16 amino acids. From germline, CDR1 is SEHNR and CDR2 FQNEAQ (reference sequence). Trimming stripped 4 bases from V and 0 bases from J, with 13 bases between. This clonotype was counted a few times. As yet, its antigen is unknown. The sample consisted of blood. The chain links TRBV7-9 to TRBJ2-1, with D unclear. This clonotype originated in a girl aged 5-17 years with multiple sclerosis. The CDR3 loop is CASSSPGRSSYNEQFF. For the CDR3, the DNA is TGTGCCAGCAGCTCCCCCGGACGGAGCTCCTACAATGAGCAGTTCTTC.